One TCR beta chain is described in this entry. The assay was immunoSEQ multiplex PCR, and TCRdb's table has in-frame clones only and misses some. Among some 270,000 clones listed, roughly nine tenths were seen once. The data stem from a study of blood T cell repertoires in COVID-19. Study in general: T cells, B-cell-depleted T cells, or PBMCs supplied cDNA or gDNA.

Trimming took 5 bases from V and 4 from J, leaving 8 bases between them. The germline V gene has CDR1 MNHEY and CDR2 SVGEGT. The CDR3 consists of 12 residues. The sequence came from a woman aged 55 to 70 who had recovered from COVID-19. The chain carries TRBV6-2 or TRBV6-3 and TRBJ1-2; weak D call: TRBD1 (6 bases). The sample consisted of peripheral blood. The CDR3 sequence: CASSPDSYGYTF. In DNA, the CDR3 is TGTGCCAGCAGTCCGGACAGCTATGGCTACACCTTC.